The 28 T cell receptor beta chains listed next were all sequenced from one sample in a study of blood T cell repertoires in COVID-19. Libraries were prepared by immunoSEQ multiplex PCR; TCRdb keeps only in-frame clonotypes and omits some of them. Among 95,000 to 150,000 clones listed, roughly 78% were seen once. The sample comprised peripheral blood. All receptors derive from a man aged 55 to 70 with active or convalescent COVID-19.

CDR3 amino acids: CAISESMGRGQPQHF. The CDR3 nucleotides read TGTGCCATCAGTGAGTCGATGGGGAGAGGTCAGCCCCAGCATTTT. V usage is TRBV10-3 and J usage is TRBJ1-5; D not resolved. This CDR3 has 15 amino acids. Germline V gene lookup returns CDR1 ENHRY and CDR2 SYGVKD. V was shortened by 0 bases and J by 6 bases, with 12 bases between the two germline ends.

The chain combines TRBV10-1 with TRBJ1-5; D gene ambiguous. The germline gives CDR1 WNHNN, CDR2 SYGVQD (reference sequence). The CDR3 sequence is 11 residues long. Trimming removed 7 bases at V and 9 bases at J, with 10 bases between. CDR3 DNA sequence: TGCGCCAGCAAACTCACCTGGCCCCAGCATTTT. Translating it yields CASKLTWPQHF.

This chain links TRBV11-2 with TRBJ1-2; perhaps TRBD1 as D (5 bases). The CDR3 is 13 residues long. CDR1 SGHAT and CDR2 FQNNGV come from the germline V gene. V was shortened by 3 bases and J by 7 bases, with 12 bases between the two germline ends. CDR3 nucleotide sequence: TGTGCCAGCAGCTTGGGGCAGTTGGGTGGCTACACCTTC. Amino acids: CASSLGQLGGYTF.

The chain carries TRBV4-2 and TRBJ2-2, with 9 bases that match TRBD1. The CDR3 sequence is 17 residues long. Germline V lookup: CDR1 LGHNA, CDR2 YNFKEQ. Losses at the gene ends were 2 bases for V and 3 bases for J; bases not matched to a gene: 7. The CDR3 sequence: CASSQPTGGGDTGELFF. CDR3 DNA: TGTGCCAGCAGCCAACCAACAGGGGGCGGGGACACCGGGGAGCTGTTTTTT.

The chain employs TRBV7-2 and TRBJ2-7; no reliable D call. CDR1 is SGHTA, CDR2 FQGNSA, per germline. Trimming took off 5 bases at V and 11 bases at J, with 16 bases between the two ends. The CDR3 is 12 residues long. The CDR3 reads CASSQPPNPEYF. The CDR3 DNA reads TGTGCCAGCAGCCAACCCCCCAACCCAGAGTACTTC.

In its sample, this clone was seen a few times. The chain couples TRBV4-1 to TRBJ2-2; 9 nucleotides line up with TRBD2. The V gene end was trimmed by 1 base and the J gene end by 5 bases; junction bases not matched to a gene: 5. Germline V gene lookup returns CDR1 MGHRA and CDR2 YSYEKL. The CDR3 has 16 amino acids. CDR3 coding DNA: TGCGCCAGCAGCCAAGGGGCCCTAGCGGGAACCGGGGAGCTGTTTTTT. The encoded protein is CASSQGALAGTGELFF.

J is TRBJ2-7 and V is TRBV6-2 or TRBV6-3; 7 nucleotides line up with TRBD2. Germline CDR1 MNHEY, CDR2 SVGEGT. The CDR3 has 15 amino acids. V shed 2 bases, J shed 1 base, and the junction held 5 bases outside the gene matches. CDR3 sequence: CASSYRTSRSYEQYF. CDR3 nucleotides: TGTGCCAGCAGTTACCGGACTAGTAGATCCTACGAGCAGTACTTC.

CDR3 amino acids: CASSVGGGRDNEQFF. The CDR3 nucleotides read TGTGCCAGCAGCGTAGGTGGAGGGAGGGACAATGAGCAGTTCTTC. The J gene is TRBJ2-1, the V gene TRBV9, with 7 bases aligning to TRBD2. There are 15 residues in the CDR3. After removal of 0 bases from V and 5 bases from J, the junction contained 5 bases not matched to a gene. Per germline, CDR1 SGDLS and CDR2 YYNGEE.

The chain is built from TRBV28 and TRBJ1-4; unclear D gene. The CDR3 has 13 amino acids. V was clipped by 6 bases and J by 5 bases, with 10 bases between them. In germline, CDR1 is MDHEN, CDR2 SYDVKM. Here the CDR3 reads CASRRALNEKLFF. CDR3 in DNA: TGTGCCAGCAGAAGAGCCCTAAATGAAAAACTGTTTTTT.

This chain connects TRBV12-3 or TRBV12-4 to TRBJ2-7; D perhaps matches TRBD2 (6 bases). Trimming removed 3 bases from V and 6 bases from J, with 12 bases in between. The CDR3 is made up of 13 amino acids. The CDR3, as DNA: TGTGCCAGCAGTTTCGGCCAGCGGGTCGAGCAGTACTTC. Translating gives CASSFGQRVEQYF.

The gene calls are TRBV6-6 and TRBJ1-1, with D possibly TRBD1 on 6 matching bases. Germline V CDR1 and CDR2: MNHNY, SVGAGI (reference sequence). V was pared by 5 bases and J by 10 bases, with 17 bases between. This CDR3 has 13 residues. This CDR3 is CASSPGTGLGAFF. The CDR3 DNA sequence: TGTGCCAGCAGTCCCGGCACAGGGCTTGGAGCTTTCTTT.

The chain couples TRBV6-6 to TRBJ2-1; D perhaps matches TRBD1 (5 bases). This CDR3 contains 12 residues. Trimming pared 2 bases from V and 12 bases from J, leaving 11 bases between. CDR1 and CDR2 from the germline V gene are MNHNY and SVGAGI (reference sequence). Written as DNA, the CDR3 is TGTGCCAGCAGTTACCCCAGGGTCGGGCAGTTCTTC. This gives the protein CASSYPRVGQFF.

J is TRBJ1-2 and V is TRBV6-2 or TRBV6-3; 7 bases fit TRBD1. J gave up 2 bases and V 5 bases, and 8 bases lay outside the gene matches. Looked up from germline, CDR1 is MNHEY and CDR2 is SVGEGT. The length of the CDR3 is 15 residues. The CDR3 region is CASSTLGQNNYGYTF. As DNA, the CDR3 is TGTGCCAGCAGTACCCTGGGACAGAACAACTATGGCTACACCTTC.

In its sample, this clone was seen once. The CDR3 loop reads CASSPAPGGEQFF. The CDR3 coding sequence is TGTGCCAGCAGCCCGGCCCCGGGCGGGGAGCAGTTCTTC. The chain recombines TRBV7-3 with TRBJ2-1, with D possibly matching TRBD2 (5 bases). V lost 5 bases and J 10 bases, leaving 15 bases between the germline ends. There are 13 residues in the CDR3. Germline CDR1 and CDR2: SGHTA and FQGTGA. The entire variable domain, with the rest obtained from reference TRBV7-3 and TRBJ2-1, is as follows: GAGVSQTPSNKVTEKGKYVELRCDPISGHTALYWYRQSLGQGPEFLIYFQGTGAADDSGLPNDRFFAVRPEGSVSTLKIQRTERGDSAVYLCASSPAPGGEQFFGPGTRLTVL.

This chain joins TRBV6-5 and TRBJ2-5; 9 nucleotides match TRBD2. From germline, CDR1 is MNHEY and CDR2 SVGAGI. CDR3 length: 16 amino acids. The trim removed 4 bases at V and 5 bases at J, leaving 11 bases unmatched. As DNA, the CDR3 is TGTGCCAGCAGTTCCGGCGGGAGGGGTTCGCGGGAGACCCAGTACTTC. Translation: CASSSGGRGSRETQYF.

The chain recombines TRBV7-8 with TRBJ1-4; D may be TRBD1 (5 bases). The CDR3 sequence is 14 residues long. Trimming took 5 bases from V and 2 from J, leaving 9 bases between them. Germline CDR1 and CDR2: SGHVS and FQNEAQ. CDR3 nucleotide sequence: TGTGCCAGCAGCCCGACAGCTACTAATGAAAAACTGTTTTTT. It is translated as CASSPTATNEKLFF.

The chain couples TRBV7-3 to TRBJ2-1; no firm D call. Trimming pared 0 bases from V and 6 bases from J, leaving 3 bases between. The CDR3 has 12 residues. Germline-derived CDR1 and CDR2 are SGHTA and FQGTGA. CDR3 DNA: TGTGCCAGCAGCTTAACGAGCAATGAGCAGTTCTTC. This codes for CASSLTSNEQFF. Based on the CDR3 plus reference TRBV7-3 and TRBJ2-1, the full variable domain is GAGVSQTPSNKVTEKGKYVELRCDPISGHTALYWYRQSLGQGPEFLIYFQGTGAADDSGLPNDRFFAVRPEGSVSTLKIQRTERGDSAVYLCASSLTSNEQFFGPGTRLTVL.

This chain links TRBV7-3 with TRBJ2-3, with 9 positions matching TRBD2. In germline, CDR1 is SGHTA, CDR2 FQGTGA. V gave up 4 bases and J gave up 2 bases; unmatched junction bases: 1. The CDR3 is made up of 14 amino acids. CDR3 amino acids: CASSSSGATDTQYF. In nucleotides, the CDR3 is TGTGCCAGCAGCTCTAGCGGGGCCACAGATACGCAGTATTTT.

The rearrangement uses TRBV27 and TRBJ2-5; D gene ambiguous. V dropped 6 bases and J dropped 0 bases, with 17 bases sitting between them. This CDR3 has 16 residues. Germline CDR1 MNHEY, CDR2 SMNVEV (reference sequence). DNA for the CDR3: TGTGCCAGCAGACAGTCCTTTGATGGATACCAAGAGACCCAGTACTTC. Translation gives CASRQSFDGYQETQYF.

The chain links TRBV12-5 to TRBJ2-1; the D gene is possibly TRBD2 (5 bases). Germline loops: CDR1 LGHNT, CDR2 FRNRAP. The CDR3 contains 14 residues. The V gene lost 2 bases and the J gene lost 7 bases, with 12 bases spanning the gap. The CDR3 loop is CASGLSTGRNEQFF. The CDR3 bases are TGTGCTAGTGGTTTGTCGACGGGAAGGAATGAGCAGTTCTTC.

This clone was seen just once. In nucleotides, the CDR3 is TGTGCCAGCAGCTACGGGAGGGCCCCCTACAATGAGCAGTTCTTC. Protein sequence: CASSYGRAPYNEQFF. The rearrangement links TRBV7-2 to TRBJ2-1; 8 bases match TRBD2. Trimming at V came to 4 bases and at J to 2 bases, leaving 4 bases not matched to a gene. CDR3 length equals 15 residues. Germline-derived CDR1 and CDR2 are SGHTA and FQGNSA.

The gene calls are TRBV5-6 and TRBJ1-2; D is possibly TRBD1 (6 bases). The CDR3 extends over 14 amino acids. Germline V gene lookup returns CDR1 SGHDT and CDR2 YYEEEE. The germline V and J ends were trimmed by 6 bases and 4 bases, with 16 bases remaining between them. DNA for the CDR3: TGTGCCAGCACCTGGGGGGGGCACTCCTATGGCTACACCTTC. It yields the protein CASTWGGHSYGYTF.

This chain uses TRBV21-1 with TRBJ1-1. TRBV21-1 is termed a pseudogene. The CDR3 runs 17 residues. The chain's CDR3 is CASSDGEVALWETEAFF. CDR3 sequence (DNA): TGTGCCAGCAGCGACGGGGAGGTTGCTCTCTGGGAGACTGAAGCTTTCTTT.

This chain connects TRBV2 to TRBJ2-2, with D perhaps matching TRBD2 (5 bases). V was pared by 7 bases and J by 6 bases, with 15 bases between. Per the germline V gene, CDR1 is SNHLY and CDR2 is FYNNEI. This CDR3 comprises 14 residues. The CDR3 DNA follows: TGTGCCAGCACCCGGAGACGGGGTTCCGGGGAGCTGTTTTTT. It translates to CASTRRRGSGELFF.

The rearrangement joins TRBV29-1 to TRBJ2-5; a possible D gene is TRBD2 (5 bases). The germline CDR1 and CDR2 sequences are SQVTM and ANQGSEA. This CDR3 is 15 amino acids long. Trimming stripped 2 bases from V and 0 bases from J, with 13 bases between. CDR3 in amino acids: CSVEKAGLYQETQYF. The CDR3 DNA is TGCAGCGTTGAAAAGGCAGGACTGTACCAAGAGACCCAGTACTTC.

V and J are TRBV7-9 and TRBJ2-6; TRBD1 matches at 11 bases. The CDR3 runs to 19 residues. Unmatched junction bases numbered 8, after V lost 3 bases and J lost 1 base. Germline V CDR1 and CDR2: SEHNR, FQNEAQ (reference sequence). The CDR3 bases are TGTGCCAGCAGCTTCCTTAAAGGACAGGGGGCTTCTGGGGCCAACGTCCTGACTTTC. Its translation: CASSFLKGQGASGANVLTF.

The rearrangement joins TRBV27 to TRBJ2-7; 9 bases are shared with TRBD1. V dropped 6 bases and J dropped 7; count of bases not matched to a gene: 13. The CDR3 length is 15 residues. Germline V gene data show CDR1 as MNHEY and CDR2 as SMNVEV (reference sequence). The CDR3 DNA reads TGTGCCAGCAGCTACAGGGGGCCCGGGGTGGGGGAGCAGTACTTC. It is translated as CASSYRGPGVGEQYF.

V usage is TRBV6-2 or TRBV6-3 and J usage is TRBJ1-2; D gene uncertain. The CDR3 sequence is 14 residues long. V dropped 2 bases and J dropped 10 bases, with 17 bases sitting between them. Germline assignment: CDR1 MNHEY and CDR2 SVGEGT. The CDR3 is CASSYGLADPYYTF. The DNA of the CDR3 is TGTGCCAGCAGTTACGGTCTTGCGGATCCTTACTACACCTTC.